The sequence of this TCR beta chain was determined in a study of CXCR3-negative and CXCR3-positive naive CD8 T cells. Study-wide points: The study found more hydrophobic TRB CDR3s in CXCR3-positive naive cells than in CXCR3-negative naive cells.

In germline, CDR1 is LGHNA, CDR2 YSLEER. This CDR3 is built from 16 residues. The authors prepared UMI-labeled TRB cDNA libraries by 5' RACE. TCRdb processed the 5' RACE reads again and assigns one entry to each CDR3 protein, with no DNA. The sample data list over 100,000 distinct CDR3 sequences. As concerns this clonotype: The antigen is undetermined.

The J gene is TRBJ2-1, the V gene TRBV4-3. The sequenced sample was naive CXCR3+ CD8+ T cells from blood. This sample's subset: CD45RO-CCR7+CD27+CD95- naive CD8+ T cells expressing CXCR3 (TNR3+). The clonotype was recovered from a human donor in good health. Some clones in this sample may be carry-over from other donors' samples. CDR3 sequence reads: CASSLLLTTESNEQFF.